This paragraph covers one TCR beta chain sequence. This entry comes from a study of blood T cell repertoires in COVID-19. Per germline, CDR1 LGHNA and CDR2 YNFKEQ. Trimming took off 0 bases at V and 9 bases at J, with 18 bases between the two ends. This CDR3 has 15 residues. In the authors' workflow: Reference gene primer amplification yielded estimated nucleated cell counts. The table came from immunoSEQ multiplex PCR; TCRdb's copy has only in-frame clones and leaves some out. The DNA was the basis for D and trimming; V, J and clone size are from that table. The profile shows a few hundred thousand clones, 80% to 90% of them singletons.

Sequencing was done on a sample of peripheral blood. J is TRBJ2-7 and V is TRBV4-2, with no clear D. The TCR comes from a man aged 25-45 years with active or convalescent COVID-19. CDR3 loop: CASSQETGAGGWQYF. The CDR3 DNA is TGTGCCAGCAGCCAAGAAACCGGAGCCGGTGGTTGGCAGTACTTC.